These T cell receptor beta chains were read from a single sample in a study of blood T cell repertoires in COVID-19. Libraries were prepared by immunoSEQ multiplex PCR; TCRdb keeps only in-frame clonotypes and omits some of them. This table holds about 380,000 clones, more than 75% found once. Material for sequencing was PBMCs or T cells enriched from blood (not recorded which). The receptors shown here come from a woman in her late teens or twenties who had recovered from COVID-19. CDR3s leave out the opening cysteine and the closing phenylalanine or tryptophan.

J gene | V gene | CDR3 protein
TRBJ2-3 | TRBV25-1 | ASSEASGVPTDTQY
TRBJ2-5 | TRBV14 | ASSQEVSLGLETQY
TRBJ1-6 | TRBV7-9 | ASSTDRTGGSPLH
TRBJ2-1 | TRBV4-1 | ASSLAGGPYNEQF
TRBJ2-3 | TRBV6-2/TRBV6-3 | ASSKRLAGTDTQY
TRBJ2-3 | TRBV15 | ATSSGQGATTDTQY
TRBJ2-7 | TRBV5-6 | ASSSLGSTNYEQY
TRBJ1-6 | TRBV23-1 | ASSQSHRRPSSYNSPLH
TRBJ1-6 | TRBV27 | ASSLSKWSWDREQHSPLH
TRBJ2-1 | TRBV3-1/TRBV3-2 | ASTQRERGVYNEQF
TRBJ2-2 | TRBV11-2 | ASSLEGAELNGELF
TRBJ1-1 | TRBV7-9 | ASSVWGQMNTEAF
TRBJ2-4 | TRBV5-1 | ASSLGGGGNQY
TRBJ1-4 | TRBV6-5 | ASSYGQGFGKLF
TRBJ1-2 | TRBV2 | ASSHSTGPLAYGYT